This T cell receptor beta chain was obtained from a study of cytomegalovirus exposure and HLA in healthy donors. Regarding the study as a whole: The authors enumerated some 170 TCR beta chains as linked to cytomegalovirus.

This CDR3 has 15 amino acids. With 4 bases removed from V and 2 bases from J, the gap between germline ends came to 9 bases. The germline V gene has CDR1 LNHDA and CDR2 SQIVND (reference sequence). Method: immunoSEQ multiplex PCR; TCRdb's copy keeps in-frame clones and lacks some. This table has approximately 170,000 clones, roughly 84% appearing once. Of note for this clone: No antigen is known for it.

The TCR originated in a man aged 25 to 40 in good health and CMV-seropositive. The chain links TRBV19 to TRBJ2-6; D is unresolved. Sequences were obtained from PBMCs. CDR3 protein: CASSTTNTGANVLTF. The CDR3 DNA reads as TGTGCCAGTAGTACCACCAACACTGGGGCCAACGTCCTGACTTTC.